This entry lists 30 T cell receptor beta chains sequenced from one sample in a study of blood T cell repertoires in COVID-19 (dated by TCRdb to 2019 to 2021). The library came from the immunoSEQ multiplex PCR assay. What TCRdb holds here is the immuneACCESS table cut down to in-frame rearrangements. Part of the clones is not present; checked against another copy, under half of the missing clones reflect an unresolved V gene, and the others are unexplained. Across this sample there are 250,000 or so clones, with around 85% seen only once. About 10% of the sample is held by the ten biggest clonotypes. Sequencing input: peripheral blood. The source of these receptors is a man older than 75 with acute or convalescent COVID-19.

The chain employs TRBV27 and TRBJ2-1, with TRBD2 matching 8 bases. Trimming took 6 bases from V and 5 from J; bases not matched to a gene: 9. Germline V CDR1 and CDR2: MNHEY, SMNVEV (reference sequence). The CDR3 has 15 amino acids. In DNA form, the CDR3 reads TGTGCCAGCAGGGGGGGACTAGTAGGCCACAATGAGCAGTTCTTC. Amino acid sequence: CASRGGLVGHNEQFF.

This chain links TRBV6-5 with TRBJ2-6; D not certain. This CDR3 has 15 residues. The germline V and J ends were trimmed by 2 bases and 4 bases, with 9 bases remaining between them. CDR1 MNHEY and CDR2 SVGAGI come from the germline V gene. The CDR3 reads CASSYTALGANVLTF. In DNA form, the CDR3 reads TGTGCCAGCAGTTACACAGCTCTGGGGGCCAACGTCCTGACTTTC.

CDR3 in amino acids: CASSRQGTGELFF. Written as DNA, the CDR3 is TGTGCCAGCAGCCGACAGGGAACCGGGGAGCTGTTTTTT. The chain is built from TRBV7-9 and TRBJ2-2; 7 nucleotides match TRBD1. CDR3 length: 13 amino acids. Trimming removed 5 bases from V and 5 bases from J; junction bases left unmatched: 2. In germline, CDR1 is SEHNR, CDR2 FQNEAQ (reference sequence).

The V gene is TRBV4-1, the J gene TRBJ2-7; 8 nucleotides align to TRBD1. The ends lost 2 bases at V and 4 bases at J; junction bases unmatched: 13. From germline, CDR1 is MGHRA and CDR2 YSYEKL. The length of the CDR3 is 17 residues. This chain's CDR3 is CASSQPGQGRLGYEQYF. The CDR3 nucleotides read TGCGCCAGCAGCCAACCCGGACAGGGACGTTTGGGTTACGAGCAGTACTTC.

This clone occurred once. The gene calls are TRBV7-9 and TRBJ1-5, with TRBD1 identical over 7 bases. V lost 2 bases, J lost 2 bases, and 9 bases stayed unmatched. The CDR3 is made up of 17 amino acids. Per germline, CDR1 SEHNR and CDR2 FQNEAQ (reference sequence). In nucleotides, the CDR3 is TGTGCCAGCAGCTTACCCCACAGGGGCGAGGGCAATCAGCCCCAGCATTTT. Translation: CASSLPHRGEGNQPQHF.

The J gene is TRBJ1-4, the V gene TRBV5-1, with D unclear. Trimming removed 0 bases at V and 11 bases at J, with 11 bases between. Germline V CDR1 and CDR2: SGHRS, YFSETQ. This CDR3 has 13 amino acids. The CDR3 reads CASSLAGSAKLFF. The DNA of the CDR3 is TGCGCCAGCAGCTTGGCGGGAAGTGCGAAACTGTTTTTT.

This chain uses TRBV5-1 with TRBJ2-7, with 8 bases matching TRBD2. The germline V gene encodes CDR1 SGHRS and CDR2 YFSETQ. The CDR3 extends over 15 amino acids. Trimming at V came to 5 bases and at J to 2 bases, leaving 9 bases not matched to a gene. CDR3 residues: CASSSTGLGAYEQYF. The CDR3 DNA follows: TGCGCCAGCAGTAGCACGGGACTAGGAGCCTACGAGCAGTACTTC.

J is TRBJ1-2 and V is TRBV27; 7 bases agree with TRBD1. The germline CDR1 and CDR2 sequences are MNHEY and SMNVEV (reference sequence). There are 12 residues in the CDR3. V trimming: 6 bases; J trimming: 4 bases; junction bases outside the gene matches: 2. CDR3 in amino acids: CASRTGPYGYTF. In DNA form, the CDR3 reads TGTGCCAGCAGGACAGGGCCCTATGGCTACACCTTC.

Written as DNA, the CDR3 is TGTGCCAGCAGCTTAGGAGCGGGGTCCACTGAAGCTTTCTTT. It yields the protein CASSLGAGSTEAFF. The rearrangement links TRBV11-3 to TRBJ1-1; no clear D gene. Germline CDR1 and CDR2: SGHNT and YENEEA. V shed 1 base and J shed 4 bases, with 10 bases lying between them. There are 14 residues in the CDR3.

The chain carries TRBV5-1 and TRBJ1-2; 12 bases are shared with TRBD1. Losses at the gene ends were 0 bases for V and 8 bases for J; bases not matched to a gene: 14. Germline V lookup: CDR1 SGHRS, CDR2 YFSETQ. CDR3 length: 18 amino acids. CDR3 protein: CASSLGGSGTGGVRGYTF. As DNA, the CDR3 is TGCGCCAGCAGCTTGGGAGGATCCGGGACAGGGGGCGTTAGGGGCTACACCTTC.

The CDR3, as DNA: TGTGCCAGCAGTTTATCCCGATGGACAGGATACATGAACACTGAAGCTTTCTTT. Its protein product is CASSLSRWTGYMNTEAFF. The chain has TRBV28 and TRBJ1-1; 7 nucleotides line up with TRBD1. The trim removed 1 base at V and 0 bases at J, leaving 11 bases unmatched. The V gene's germline CDR1 is MDHEN and CDR2 SYDVKM. The CDR3 loop spans 18 amino acids.

V usage is TRBV15 and J usage is TRBJ2-7, with D unclear. Germline V CDR1 and CDR2: LNHNV, YYDKDF (reference sequence). V was clipped by 0 bases and J by 0 bases, with 9 bases between them. This CDR3 has 15 amino acids. The CDR3 DNA sequence: TGTGCCACCAGCAGAGAAGCACACAGCTCCTACGAGCAGTACTTC. This gives the protein CATSREAHSSYEQYF.

V and J are TRBV6-5 and TRBJ2-6; a possible D gene is TRBD2 (5 bases). The V end lost 8 bases, the J end lost 0 bases, and 11 bases lay between the germline ends. There are 15 residues in the CDR3. Germline V gene lookup returns CDR1 MNHEY and CDR2 SVGAGI. CDR3 amino acids: CASGRHLSGANVLTF. CDR3 nucleotide sequence: TGTGCCAGCGGGAGACACCTCTCTGGGGCCAACGTCCTGACTTTC.

The chain joins TRBV6-5 to TRBJ1-2, with 9 bases matching TRBD1. Losses at the gene ends were 4 bases for V and 4 bases for J; bases not matched to a gene: 7. The CDR3 is 15 residues long. In germline, CDR1 is MNHEY, CDR2 SVGAGI. The CDR3 DNA follows: TGTGCCAGCAGTTCAGGACAGGGGCTCGCCTATGGCTACACCTTC. Protein sequence: CASSSGQGLAYGYTF.

The J gene is TRBJ1-4, the V gene TRBV7-9; 8 bases align to TRBD1. Per the germline V gene, CDR1 is SEHNR and CDR2 is FQNEAQ (reference sequence). The CDR3 consists of 15 residues. V shed 6 bases and J 3 bases; nucleotides not matched to a gene: 6. CDR3 nucleotides: TGTGCCAGCAGTCGCGACAGGGGCCCTAATGAAAAACTGTTTTTT. It yields the protein CASSRDRGPNEKLFF.

The rearrangement links TRBV7-9 to TRBJ1-3; TRBD1 agrees at 12 bases. With 3 bases clipped from V and 4 bases from J, the junction kept 4 bases outside the gene matches. This CDR3 comprises 16 residues. CDR1 is SEHNR and CDR2 is FQNEAQ in the germline V gene (reference sequence). The CDR3 loop is CASSLGQGAPGNTIYF. The CDR3, as DNA: TGTGCCAGCAGCTTGGGACAGGGGGCGCCCGGAAACACCATATATTTT.

The chain carries TRBV6-1 and TRBJ2-7; 7 bases are a match to TRBD2. The CDR3 totals 16 residues. Germline-derived CDR1 and CDR2 are MNHNS and SASEGT. Losses at the gene ends were 4 bases for V and 0 bases for J; bases not matched to a gene: 9. This chain's CDR3 is CASSGWGRATSYEQYF. CDR3 sequence (DNA): TGTGCCAGCAGTGGATGGGGGAGGGCGACCTCCTACGAGCAGTACTTC.

This clone appeared a few times. The V call is TRBV19, the J call TRBJ1-1; 8 bases are a match to TRBD1. V trimming: 7 bases; J trimming: 1 base; junction bases outside the gene matches: 11. Looked up from germline, CDR1 is LNHDA and CDR2 is SQIVND (reference sequence). CDR3 length: 16 residues. The CDR3 DNA is TGTGCCAGTACCCCTCGGGCAGGGGGCAGGAACACTGAAGCTTTCTTT. It is translated as CASTPRAGGRNTEAFF.

The V and J genes are TRBV5-4 and TRBJ2-3, with 8 bases that match TRBD1. V was clipped by 4 bases and J by 6 bases; unmatched bases: 10. Germline CDR1 reads SGHNT; CDR2 reads YYREEE (reference sequence). This CDR3 spans 15 amino acids. CDR3 coding DNA: TGTGCCAGCAGCCCAGGGGGCACGGGGGTCGATACGCAGTATTTT. Its translation is CASSPGGTGVDTQYF.

The chain is built from TRBV30 and TRBJ2-2; D unclear. V shed 3 bases and J shed 3 bases, with 5 bases lying between them. In germline, CDR1 is GTSNPN, CDR2 SVGIG (reference sequence). The CDR3 is 12 residues long. The CDR3 nucleotides read TGTGCCTGGAGACTGTACACCGGGGAGCTGTTTTTT. Protein: CAWRLYTGELFF.

V is TRBV18 and J is TRBJ2-7; TRBD1 aligns across 9 bases. The CDR3 totals 14 residues. The trim removed 4 bases at V and 9 bases at J, leaving 10 bases unmatched. The germline V gene has CDR1 KGHSH and CDR2 LQKENI. The CDR3 DNA reads as TGTGCCAGCTCACGGGACAGGGACAATACGAGGCAGTACTTC. It translates to CASSRDRDNTRQYF.

The V and J genes are TRBV24-1 and TRBJ2-6; tentatively, D is TRBD2 (5 bases). Trimming stripped 3 bases from V and 1 base from J, with 9 bases between. The CDR3 is 16 amino acids. Germline V lookup: CDR1 KGHDR, CDR2 SFDVKD. The CDR3 DNA reads as TGTGCCACCAGTGATACGGACTGGTCTGGGGCCAACGTCCTGACTTTC. Translated: CATSDTDWSGANVLTF.

V usage is TRBV5-6 and J usage is TRBJ1-2, with D possibly TRBD1 on 6 matching bases. This CDR3 has 13 residues. Trimming cost V 4 bases and J 8 bases, with 15 bases left between them. Germline lookup yields CDR1 SGHDT and CDR2 YYEEEE. The CDR3 DNA follows: TGTGCCAGCAGCCTGCCAGGGGCGCGCGGCTACACCTTC. It is translated as CASSLPGARGYTF. Using reference TRBV5-6 and TRBJ1-2 for the parts outside the CDR3, the full variable domain is DAGVTQSPTHLIKTRGQQVTLRCSPKSGHDTVSWYQQALGQGPQFIFQYYEEEERQRGNFPDRFSGHQFPNYSSELNVNALLLGDSALYLCASSLPGARGYTFGSGTRLTVV.

The chain couples TRBV3-1 (or the pseudogene TRBV3-2) to TRBJ1-5; 7 positions match TRBD1. Trimming removed 4 bases from V and 4 bases from J; junction bases left unmatched: 16. The CDR3 covers 18 residues. Germline CDR1 reads LGHDT; CDR2 reads YNNKEL (reference sequence). The chain's CDR3 is CASSPFLLRPGQNQPQHF. CDR3 in DNA: TGTGCCAGCAGCCCATTCCTCCTCCGTCCGGGACAGAATCAGCCCCAGCATTTT.

This chain links TRBV18 with TRBJ2-1; 11 nucleotides agree with TRBD2. After removal of 3 bases from V and 9 bases from J, the junction contained 13 bases not matched to a gene. This CDR3 is built from 17 residues. In germline, CDR1 is KGHSH, CDR2 LQKENI. The CDR3 spells CASSPQLAGDKKGEQFF. The DNA of the CDR3 is TGTGCCAGCTCACCGCAACTAGCGGGAGATAAGAAGGGTGAGCAGTTCTTC.

This chain uses TRBV18 with TRBJ1-3, with 7 bases fitting TRBD1. The germline V gene has CDR1 KGHSH and CDR2 LQKENI. CDR3 size: 17 residues. V dropped 2 bases and J dropped 0; count of bases not matched to a gene: 7. The CDR3 here is CASSPEERTGSGNTIYF. The CDR3 DNA follows: TGTGCCAGCTCACCAGAGGAAAGGACAGGCTCTGGAAACACCATATATTTT.

This clone showed up just once. V is TRBV5-1 and J is TRBJ2-2; D not resolved. Germline assignment: CDR1 SGHRS and CDR2 YFSETQ. The V end lost 0 bases, the J end lost 7 bases, and 16 bases lay between the germline ends. This CDR3 is 16 amino acids long. CDR3 sequence (DNA): TGCGCCAGCAGCTTGGCGTCTAGAGTTAAGGACGGGGAGCTGTTTTTT. Protein product: CASSLASRVKDGELFF.

The rearrangement links TRBV6-5 to TRBJ1-2, with TRBD1 matching 9 bases. CDR1 and CDR2 (germline): MNHEY, SVGAGI. The CDR3 loop spans 13 amino acids. Trimming took 6 bases from V and 4 from J; bases not matched to a gene: 3. CDR3: CASRLTGGYGYTF. The DNA of the CDR3 is TGTGCCAGCAGGCTGACAGGGGGCTATGGCTACACCTTC.

This chain links TRBV5-1 with TRBJ1-4, with D perhaps matching TRBD1 (6 bases). Germline assignment: CDR1 SGHRS and CDR2 YFSETQ. With 4 bases removed from V and 10 bases from J, the gap between germline ends came to 14 bases. CDR3 length equals 13 residues. The chain's CDR3 is CASSVTGGGKLFF. CDR3 nucleotides: TGCGCCAGCAGCGTGACGGGGGGCGGAAAACTGTTTTTT. The complete variable domain, with remaining parts taken from reference TRBV5-1 and TRBJ1-4, reads KAGVTQTPRYLIKTRGQQVTLSCSPISGHRSVSWYQQTPGQGLQFLFEYFSETQRNKGNFPGRFSGRQFSNSRSEMNVSTLELGDSALYLCASSVTGGGKLFFGSGTQLSVL.

The V call is TRBV7-9, the J call TRBJ1-2; 7 positions match TRBD1. The CDR3 is made up of 16 amino acids. The V gene's germline CDR1 is SEHNR and CDR2 FQNEAQ (reference sequence). With 5 bases clipped from V and 4 bases from J, the junction kept 13 bases outside the gene matches. The CDR3: CASSPRSTGASYGYTF. The CDR3 DNA is TGTGCCAGCAGCCCCCGTAGCACAGGGGCGTCCTATGGCTACACCTTC.